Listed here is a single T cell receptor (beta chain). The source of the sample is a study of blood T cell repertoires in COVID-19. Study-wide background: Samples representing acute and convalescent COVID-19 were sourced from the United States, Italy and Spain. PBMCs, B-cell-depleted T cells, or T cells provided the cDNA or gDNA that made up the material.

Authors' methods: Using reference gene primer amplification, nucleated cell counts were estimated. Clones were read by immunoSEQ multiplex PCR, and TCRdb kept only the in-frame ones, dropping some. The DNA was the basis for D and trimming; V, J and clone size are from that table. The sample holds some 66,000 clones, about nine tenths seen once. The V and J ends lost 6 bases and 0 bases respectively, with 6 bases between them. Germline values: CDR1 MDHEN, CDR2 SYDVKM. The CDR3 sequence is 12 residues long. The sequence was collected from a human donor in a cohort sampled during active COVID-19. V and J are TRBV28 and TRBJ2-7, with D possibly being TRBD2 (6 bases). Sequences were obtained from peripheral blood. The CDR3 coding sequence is TGTGCCAGCAGCGGGAGCTCCTACGAGCAGTACTTC. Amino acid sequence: CASSGSSYEQYF.